The next 22 T cell receptor beta chains were all read from a single sample in a study of PD-L1 blockade in urothelial cancer. Clones were read by immunoSEQ multiplex PCR, and TCRdb kept only the in-frame ones, dropping some. The data show some 49,000 clones, about 85% seen once. The sequencing here drew on PBMCs, taken around atezolizumab (anti-PD-L1) treatment. All receptors derive from a man aged 60 to 69 with urothelial cancer.

The rearrangement joins TRBV19 to TRBJ1-1, with no clear D. The CDR3 is 14 residues long. The V end was cut by 5 bases, the J end by 1 base, with 11 bases between. Germline CDR1 and CDR2: LNHDA and SQIVND (reference sequence). CDR3 amino acids: CASSPLRRNTEAFF. In nucleotides, the CDR3 is TGTGCCAGTAGTCCCCTCCGTAGGAACACTGAAGCTTTCTTT.

The chain employs TRBV30 and TRBJ1-5, with TRBD1 matching over 7 bases. The trim removed 0 bases at V and 3 bases at J, leaving 14 bases unmatched. Germline CDR1 GTSNPN, CDR2 SVGIG (reference sequence). CDR3 length: 18 residues. CDR3 loop: CAWSVPRSRGFNNQPQHF. The CDR3 DNA sequence: TGTGCCTGGAGTGTACCCCGATCCAGGGGGTTTAACAATCAGCCCCAGCATTTT.

The chain combines TRBV28 with TRBJ2-1, with TRBD1 matching 9 bases. V shed 5 bases and J 0 bases; nucleotides not matched to a gene: 5. The germline V gene encodes CDR1 MDHEN and CDR2 SYDVKM. This CDR3 has 16 amino acids. In nucleotides, the CDR3 is TGTGCCAGCAGTCCACCGGGACAGGGCTCCTACAATGAGCAGTTCTTC. This translates into CASSPPGQGSYNEQFF.

The chain joins TRBV5-1 to TRBJ2-2, with TRBD1 matching over 8 bases. Germline loops: CDR1 SGHRS, CDR2 YFSETQ. This CDR3 spans 15 amino acids. The V gene end was trimmed by 4 bases and the J gene end by 1 base; junction bases not matched to a gene: 3. In DNA, the CDR3 is TGCGCCAGCAGCGTCGGGACAGGGAACACCGGGGAGCTGTTTTTT. Amino acid sequence: CASSVGTGNTGELFF.

V and J are TRBV7-8 and TRBJ2-2; weak D call: TRBD1 (5 bases). The CDR3 is 16 amino acids. Germline CDR1 SGHVS, CDR2 FQNEAQ. With 1 base removed from V and 4 bases from J, the gap between germline ends came to 13 bases. CDR3 nucleotides: TGTGCCAGCAGCTTAGGCTCCAGGGTTCCCACCGGGGAGCTGTTTTTT. It yields the protein CASSLGSRVPTGELFF. Filled out from reference TRBV7-8 and TRBJ2-2, the complete variable domain reads GAGVSQSPRYKVAKRGQDVALRCDPISGHVSLFWYQQALGQGPEFLTYFQNEAQLDKSGLPSDRFFAERPEGSVSTLKIQRTQQEDSAVYLCASSLGSRVPTGELFFGEGSRLTVL.

This chain connects TRBV4-2 to TRBJ2-7; TRBD2 agrees at 11 bases. The CDR3 totals 16 residues. Germline values: CDR1 LGHNA, CDR2 YNFKEQ. J lost 3 bases, V lost 0 bases, and 4 bases had no gene match. This CDR3 reads CASSQEGTSGGYEQYF. CDR3 bases: TGTGCCAGCAGCCAAGAGGGGACTAGCGGCGGCTACGAGCAGTACTTC.

The chain employs TRBV7-2 and TRBJ2-4; 8 nucleotides align to TRBD2. Germline loops: CDR1 SGHTA, CDR2 FQGNSA. This CDR3 contains 14 residues. V was pared by 2 bases and J by 7 bases, with 4 bases of the junction left unmatched. CDR3 protein: CASSLTSGLNIQYF. The DNA of the CDR3 is TGTGCCAGCAGCTTAACTAGCGGACTGAACATTCAGTACTTC.

The chain recombines TRBV25-1 with TRBJ2-7; 9 nucleotides agree with TRBD1. The CDR3 spans 14 residues. The germline gives CDR1 MGHDK, CDR2 SYGVNS. After removal of 4 bases from V and 6 bases from J, the junction contained 7 bases not matched to a gene. The CDR3 DNA reads as TGTGCCAGCAGTGGGAGGGACAGGGCTTCCGAGCAGTACTTC. This codes for CASSGRDRASEQYF.

The chain carries TRBV5-1 and TRBJ1-2; D gene unclear. The CDR3 sequence is 15 residues long. The germline V gene encodes CDR1 SGHRS and CDR2 YFSETQ. Trimming took 4 bases from V and 6 from J, leaving 19 bases between them. The CDR3 region is CASSPDSWRFDGYTF. In DNA, the CDR3 is TGCGCCAGCAGCCCGGATAGTTGGAGGTTTGATGGCTACACCTTC.

The chain uses TRBV6-5 and TRBJ2-1; tentatively, D is TRBD1 (6 bases). Trimming removed 8 bases at V and 5 bases at J, with 10 bases between. The CDR3 spans 12 residues. Germline V gene sequence: CDR1 MNHEY, CDR2 SVGAGI. The CDR3 coding sequence is TGTGCCAGCCGACAGGTCCACAATGAGCAGTTCTTC. Translated, it gives CASRQVHNEQFF.

The rearrangement joins TRBV6-1 to TRBJ2-2, with TRBD2 as a possible D gene (6 bases). The V end was cut by 11 bases, the J end by 7 bases, with 17 bases between. CDR1 is MNHNS and CDR2 is SASEGT in the germline V gene. The length of the CDR3 is 13 residues. The DNA for the CDR3 is TGTGCCGTACCGGGACTGGACATCGGGGAGCTGTTTTTT. It encodes CAVPGLDIGELFF.

The J gene is TRBJ2-1, the V gene TRBV7-2; 8 positions agree with TRBD2. J lost 8 bases, V lost 3 bases, and 15 bases had no gene match. This CDR3 has 17 residues. The germline V gene has CDR1 SGHTA and CDR2 FQGNSA. The CDR3 reads CASSFWVTGTRGDEQFF. DNA of the CDR3: TGTGCCAGCAGCTTTTGGGTGACCGGGACTAGGGGCGATGAGCAGTTCTTC.

This chain joins TRBV9 and TRBJ2-2; 8 nucleotides match TRBD2. V was pared by 4 bases and J by 4 bases, with 9 bases of the junction left unmatched. This CDR3 has 16 residues. Germline V gene data show CDR1 as SGDLS and CDR2 as YYNGEE. CDR3 region: CASSHGGAFLTGELFF. The CDR3 bases are TGTGCCAGCAGCCACGGGGGGGCTTTTCTCACCGGGGAGCTGTTTTTT.

The chain combines TRBV14 with TRBJ2-2; 12 nucleotides align to TRBD1. Germline CDR1 and CDR2: SGHDN and FVKESK. The CDR3 spans 18 residues. V shed 2 bases and J 2 bases; nucleotides not matched to a gene: 6. In DNA, the CDR3 is TGTGCCAGCAGCCAACCGGGACAGGGGGCCCTCAACACCGGGGAGCTGTTTTTT. This codes for CASSQPGQGALNTGELFF.

The chain is built from TRBV5-4 and TRBJ2-1; D unresolved. The CDR3 spans 14 residues. Trimming cost V 0 bases and J 3 bases, with 7 bases left between them. Germline V lookup: CDR1 SGHNT, CDR2 YYREEE (reference sequence). The CDR3 nucleotides are TGTGCCAGCAGCTTGGGACTGGACTACAATGAGCAGTTCTTC. This translates into CASSLGLDYNEQFF.

The V and J genes are TRBV28 and TRBJ1-4; D is unclear. Germline V lookup: CDR1 MDHEN, CDR2 SYDVKM. The CDR3 runs to 13 residues. Trimming stripped 7 bases from V and 4 bases from J, with 10 bases between. This CDR3 is CASTPGDNEKLFF. DNA for the CDR3: TGTGCCAGCACCCCCGGGGATAATGAAAAACTGTTTTTT. Drawing the rest from reference TRBV28 and TRBJ1-4, the complete variable domain is DVKVTQSSRYLVKRTGEKVFLECVQDMDHENMFWYRQDPGLGLRLIYFSYDVKMKEKGDIPEGYSVSREKKERFSLILESASTNQTSMYLCASTPGDNEKLFFGSGTQLSVL.

V usage is TRBV2 and J usage is TRBJ2-1; 7 nucleotides line up with TRBD1. This CDR3 comprises 13 residues. With V trimmed by 6 bases and J by 4 bases, 3 bases remained unmatched. Germline values: CDR1 SNHLY, CDR2 FYNNEI. The CDR3 DNA follows: TGTGCCAGCAGCCTGGGACAGTACAATGAGCAGTTCTTC. Translated, it gives CASSLGQYNEQFF.

The chain has TRBV4-1 and TRBJ1-2, with D possibly being TRBD1 (6 bases). V was trimmed by 2 bases and J by 1 base, leaving 14 bases between them. CDR3 length equals 16 residues. Germline CDR1 and CDR2: MGHRA and YSYEKL. CDR3 coding DNA: TGCGCCAGCAGCCAAACCCGGGACACCTTTAACTATGGCTACACCTTC. The encoded protein is CASSQTRDTFNYGYTF.

This chain links TRBV12-5 with TRBJ2-5, with D tentatively TRBD1 (6 bases). CDR1 and CDR2 from the germline V gene are LGHNT and FRNRAP. V was shortened by 2 bases and J by 4 bases, with 14 bases between the two germline ends. This CDR3 contains 15 residues. DNA for the CDR3: TGTGCTAGTGGTTTGCGCATAGGGGGACGAGAGACCCAGTACTTC. This translates into CASGLRIGGRETQYF.

The chain combines TRBV6-6 with TRBJ2-2; 8 positions match TRBD2. V lost 8 bases and J lost 6; bases outside the gene matches: 8. Germline assignment: CDR1 MNHNY and CDR2 SVGAGI (reference sequence). The CDR3 runs to 14 residues. CDR3 loop: CASSQGLGPGELFF. CDR3 sequence (DNA): TGTGCCAGCTCCCAGGGACTAGGCCCCGGGGAGCTGTTTTTT.

This sequence joins TRBV15 and TRBJ2-1; 9 positions agree with TRBD1. CDR1 is LNHNV and CDR2 is YYDKDF in the germline V gene (reference sequence). The CDR3 is made up of 13 amino acids. The V and J ends lost 9 bases and 9 bases, in that order; junction bases with no gene match: 9. The CDR3 region is CATAQGQGIEQFF. CDR3 in DNA: TGTGCCACGGCTCAGGGACAGGGTATTGAGCAGTTCTTC.

This sequence joins TRBV5-1 and TRBJ2-5; maybe TRBD2 (5 bases). CDR3 length: 16 amino acids. Germline CDR1 and CDR2: SGHRS and YFSETQ. Trimming removed 3 bases from V and 2 bases from J, with 17 bases in between. The CDR3 loop is CASSYATGSGQETQYF. The CDR3 DNA reads as TGCGCCAGCAGCTATGCCACTGGAAGCGGACAAGAGACCCAGTACTTC.